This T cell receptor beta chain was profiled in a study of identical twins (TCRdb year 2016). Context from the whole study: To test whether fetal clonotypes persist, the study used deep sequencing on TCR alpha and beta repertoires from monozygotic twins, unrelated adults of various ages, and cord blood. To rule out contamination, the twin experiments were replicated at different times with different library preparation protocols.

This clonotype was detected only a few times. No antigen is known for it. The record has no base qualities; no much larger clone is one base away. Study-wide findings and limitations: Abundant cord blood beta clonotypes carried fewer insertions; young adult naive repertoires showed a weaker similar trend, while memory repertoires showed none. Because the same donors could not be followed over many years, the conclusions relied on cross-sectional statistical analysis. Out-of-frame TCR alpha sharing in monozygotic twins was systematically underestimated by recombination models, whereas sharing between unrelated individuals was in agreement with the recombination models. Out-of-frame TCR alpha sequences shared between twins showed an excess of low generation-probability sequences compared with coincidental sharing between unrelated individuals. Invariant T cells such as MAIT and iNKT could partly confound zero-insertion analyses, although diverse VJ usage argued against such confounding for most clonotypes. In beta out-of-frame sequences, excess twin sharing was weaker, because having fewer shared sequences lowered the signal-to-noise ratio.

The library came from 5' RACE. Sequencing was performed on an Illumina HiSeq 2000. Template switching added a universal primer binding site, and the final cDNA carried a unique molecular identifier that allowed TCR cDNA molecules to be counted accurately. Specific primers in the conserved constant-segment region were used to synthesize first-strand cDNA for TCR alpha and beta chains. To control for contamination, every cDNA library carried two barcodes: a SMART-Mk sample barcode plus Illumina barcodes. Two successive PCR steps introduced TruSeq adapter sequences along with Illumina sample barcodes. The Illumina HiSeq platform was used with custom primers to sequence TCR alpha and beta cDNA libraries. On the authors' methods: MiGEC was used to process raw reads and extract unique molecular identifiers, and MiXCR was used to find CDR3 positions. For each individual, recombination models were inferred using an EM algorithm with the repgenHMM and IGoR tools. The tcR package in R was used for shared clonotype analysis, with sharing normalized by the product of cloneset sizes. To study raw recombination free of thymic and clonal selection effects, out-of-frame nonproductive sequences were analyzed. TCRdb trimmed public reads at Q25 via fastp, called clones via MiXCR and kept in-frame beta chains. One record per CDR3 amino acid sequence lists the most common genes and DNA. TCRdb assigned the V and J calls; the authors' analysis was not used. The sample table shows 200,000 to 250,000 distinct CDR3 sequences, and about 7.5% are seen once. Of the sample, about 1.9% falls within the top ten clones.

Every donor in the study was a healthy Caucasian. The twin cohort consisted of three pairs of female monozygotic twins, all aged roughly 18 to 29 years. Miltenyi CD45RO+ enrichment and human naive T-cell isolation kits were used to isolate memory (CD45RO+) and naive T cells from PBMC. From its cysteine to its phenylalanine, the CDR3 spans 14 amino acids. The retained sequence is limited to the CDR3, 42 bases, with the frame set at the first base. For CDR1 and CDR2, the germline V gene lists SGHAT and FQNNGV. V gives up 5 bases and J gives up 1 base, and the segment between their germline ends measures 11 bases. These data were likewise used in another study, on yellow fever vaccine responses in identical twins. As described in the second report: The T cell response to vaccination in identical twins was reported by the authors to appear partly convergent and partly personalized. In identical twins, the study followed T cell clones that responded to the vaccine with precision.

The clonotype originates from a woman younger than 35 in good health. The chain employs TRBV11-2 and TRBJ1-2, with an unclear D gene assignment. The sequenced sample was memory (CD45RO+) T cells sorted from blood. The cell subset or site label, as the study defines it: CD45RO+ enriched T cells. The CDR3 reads CASSTIGVNYGYTF. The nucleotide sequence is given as TGTGCCAGCAGCACCATTGGGGTTAACTATGGCTACACCTTC.